This TCR beta chain was identified during a study of CD8 T cells in ankylosing spondylitis. Overall study results and limits: Disease-associated clonotypes exhibited CD8+ identity and were relatively infrequent in peripheral blood. Made up of 7 to 9 highly homologous variants, a TCR beta motif appeared characteristic of ankylosing spondylitis blood. Disease-linked clones reportedly showed significant enrichment in matched ankylosing spondylitis synovial fluid. A subset of motif variants has previously been described in the synovial fluid and blood of reactive arthritis.

Using quantitative 5'-RACE with molecular barcodes, the authors made TCR beta libraries. TCRdb independently ran MiXCR on the 5' RACE reads; one entry per CDR3 protein. The table lists around 490,000 distinct CDR3 sequences, approximately 5.3% of them singletons. The length of the CDR3 is 16 residues. Germline V gene lookup returns CDR1 SGHRS and CDR2 YFSETQ. Trimming cost V 0 bases and J 0 bases, with 11 bases left between them. In its sample, this clonotype was seen many times. Its antigen remains unidentified. The sequence came from a male donor with ankylosing spondylitis. The gene calls are TRBV5-1 and TRBJ2-3, with D perhaps matching TRBD2 (5 bases). Input material: blood, either unsorted or a sorted T cell fraction (not recorded which). CDR3 DNA: TGCGCCAGCAGCTTGGCCCCGGGATCTAGCACAGATACGCAGTATTTT. Its protein product is CASSLAPGSSTDTQYF.